This T cell receptor (beta chain) was identified in a study of T cells after yellow fever vaccination. Overall study findings and caveats: The booster saw the reappearance of most primary-vaccination clones (roughly 96% CD4, 88% CD8). Abundant clonotypes (contaminants from the bulk population) could be present in FACS-sorted repertoires.

As for this clonotype: What it binds is not known.

Losses at the gene ends were 1 base for V and 0 bases for J; bases not matched to a gene: 5. CDR1 is DFQATT and CDR2 is SNEGSKA in the germline V gene (reference sequence). CDR3 length: 17 amino acids. Making TCR cDNA involved 5'RACE template switching, which added UMIs and a universal primer site. A single record per CDR3 protein comes from TCRdb applying MiXCR to the 5' RACE reads. The sample includes about 320,000 distinct CDR3 sequences, about 10% of them seen just once. This receptor was taken from a man aged 18 to 29 who received the YFV17D yellow fever vaccine. This rearrangement joins TRBV20-1 to TRBJ1-6; 8 bases map to TRBD1. The starting material was CD4+ T cells sorted from PBMCs, obtained 45 days after the yellow fever booster vaccination. CDR3 residues: CSARVGTGSSYNSPLHF. CDR3 bases: TGCAGTGCTAGAGTTGGGACAGGCAGCTCCTATAATTCACCCCTCCACTTT.